This T cell receptor (beta chain) was recorded in a study of blood T cell repertoires in COVID-19. The CDR3 runs to 15 residues. CDR1 and CDR2 from the germline V gene are LNHDA and SQIVND (reference sequence). V was pared by 3 bases and J by 0 bases, with 9 bases between. Original handling: Amplification of reference gene primers was used by the study to estimate nucleated cell counts. Using immunoSEQ multiplex PCR, the repertoire was profiled, and TCRdb retains in-frame clones only, with some absent. That table is the source of V, J and clone size, and D and trimming were worked out from the DNA. This table holds fewer than 45,000 clones, 88% found once.

The sample taken for sequencing was peripheral blood. J is TRBJ2-1 and V is TRBV19, with D unresolved. This TCR was recovered from a human donor in a cohort sampled during active COVID-19. The CDR3 loop is CASSIGARSYNEQFF. In DNA form, the CDR3 reads TGTGCCAGTAGTATTGGAGCTCGCTCCTACAATGAGCAGTTCTTC.